This T cell receptor beta chain was identified during a study of blood T cell repertoires in COVID-19. Looking at the study overall: COVID-19 samples from acute and convalescent phases originated in the United States, Italy and Spain. Nucleic acid was either cDNA or gDNA, and it came from T cells, B-cell-depleted T cells, or PBMCs.

The Seattle site enrolled patients during active infection and followed them longitudinally. Germline CDR1 is SQVTM and CDR2 is ANQGSEA. The junction had 6 bases not matched to a gene; V was cut back by 4 bases and J by 6 bases. There are 13 residues in the CDR3. Per the original methods: Estimated nucleated cell counts came from reference gene primer amplification. Produced via immunoSEQ multiplex PCR; TCRdb's table is partial and in-frame only. The V and J calls and clone size were taken over from that table, and D and trimming were inferred from the DNA. Of 400,000 to 450,000 clones in the sample, around 90% were seen once.

Sample: peripheral blood. This sequence originates from a young man with COVID-19, enrolled during active disease. The rearrangement joins TRBV29-1 to TRBJ1-1; 9 bases map to TRBD1. The CDR3 DNA is TGCAGCGTTGCCGGGACAGGGACCCCTGAAGCTTTCTTT. The encoded protein is CSVAGTGTPEAFF. Full variable domain (remainder filled in from reference TRBV29-1 and TRBJ1-1): SAVISQKPSRDICQRGTSLTIQCQVDSQVTMMFWYRQQPGQSLTLIATANQGSEATYESGFVIDKFPISRPNLTFSTLTVSNMSPEDSSIYLCSVAGTGTPEAFFGQGTRLTVV.